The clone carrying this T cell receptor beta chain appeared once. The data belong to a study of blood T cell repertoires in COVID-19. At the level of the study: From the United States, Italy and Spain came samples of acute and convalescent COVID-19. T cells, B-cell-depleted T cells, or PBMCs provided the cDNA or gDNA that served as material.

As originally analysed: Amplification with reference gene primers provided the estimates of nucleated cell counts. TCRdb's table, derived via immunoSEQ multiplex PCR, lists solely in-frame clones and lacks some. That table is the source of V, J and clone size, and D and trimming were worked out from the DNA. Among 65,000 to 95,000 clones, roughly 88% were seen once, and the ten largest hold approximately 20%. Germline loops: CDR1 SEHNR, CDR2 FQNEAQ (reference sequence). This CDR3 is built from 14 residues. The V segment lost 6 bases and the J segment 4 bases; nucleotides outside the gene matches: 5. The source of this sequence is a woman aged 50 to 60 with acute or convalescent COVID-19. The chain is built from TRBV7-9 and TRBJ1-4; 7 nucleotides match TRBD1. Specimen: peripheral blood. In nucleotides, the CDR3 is TGTGCCAGCAGACGGACAGGATTTAATGAAAAACTGTTTTTT. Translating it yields CASRRTGFNEKLFF.